These 23 T cell receptor beta chains were sequenced from one sample in a study of T cell repertoires in cytomegalovirus infection. Each CDR3 protein gets one entry after TCRdb re-called the reads with MiXCR. The table lists about 480,000 distinct CDR3 sequences, around 35% of them singletons. No antigens are known for them. The sample here was cultured PBMCs, taken from culture after CMV antigen stimulation. These receptor sequences come from a human donor in good health (CMV status not recorded). Some clones in this sample may be carry-over from other donors' samples.

The J gene is TRBJ2-2, the V gene TRBV12-3 or TRBV12-4; 7 bases fit TRBD1. This CDR3 has 14 residues. The junction had 2 bases not matched to a gene; V was cut back by 0 bases and J by 7 bases. In DNA, the CDR3 is TGTGCCAGCAGTTTAGCAGGGGGCATCGGGGAGCTGTTTTTT. This gives the protein CASSLAGGIGELFF.

The chain is built from TRBV28 and TRBJ2-7; D unresolved. V shed 5 bases and J shed 6 bases, with 17 bases lying between them. CDR1 is MDHEN, CDR2 SYDVKM, per germline. This CDR3 is built from 14 residues. CDR3 sequence reads: CASSITSLQSEQYF. Here the CDR3 DNA reads TGTGCCAGCAGTATTACATCGCTCCAATCCGAGCAGTACTTC.

The rearrangement links TRBV19 to TRBJ1-6, with D hard to call. Germline CDR1 and CDR2: LNHDA and SQIVND (reference sequence). Trimming shortened V by 5 bases and J by 4 bases, and 15 bases separated the two germline ends. This CDR3 is 16 amino acids long. CDR3 bases: TGTGCCAGTAGTCCCGCCAGACGGGATTATAATTCACCCCTCCACTTT. Protein: CASSPARRDYNSPLHF.

This clonotype was recorded at least ten times. The chain couples TRBV7-2 to TRBJ2-1; no firm D call. Trimming removed 4 bases at V and 0 bases at J, with 10 bases between. Germline V lookup: CDR1 SGHTA, CDR2 FQGNSA. The CDR3 is 15 amino acids. The CDR3 region is CASSSDGPSYNEQFF. DNA of the CDR3: TGTGCCAGCAGCTCGGACGGACCCTCCTACAATGAGCAGTTCTTC.

This clonotype was counted only a few times. V usage is TRBV7-2 and J usage is TRBJ2-3; perhaps TRBD2 as D (5 bases). The CDR3 sequence is 15 residues long. CDR1 and CDR2 from the germline V gene are SGHTA and FQGNSA. V was clipped by 1 base and J by 2 bases, with 10 bases between them. The CDR3 coding sequence is TGTGCCAGCAGCTTAGAGGCGGGCTTCACAGATACGCAGTATTTT. Protein: CASSLEAGFTDTQYF. Filled out from reference TRBV7-2 and TRBJ2-3, the complete variable domain reads GAGVSQSPSNKVTEKGKDVELRCDPISGHTALYWYRQSLGQGLEFLIYFQGNSAPDKSGLPSDRFSAERTGGSVSTLTIQRTQQEDSAVYLCASSLEAGFTDTQYFGPGTRLTVL.

Many counts were recorded for this clonotype. The chain combines TRBV7-8 with TRBJ1-1; D call uncertain. With 0 bases removed from V and 4 bases from J, the gap between germline ends came to 12 bases. Looked up from germline, CDR1 is SGHVS and CDR2 is FQNEAQ. The CDR3 has 15 residues. Written as DNA, the CDR3 is TGTGCCAGCAGCTTAGCGCGCGGGCGTCGCACTGAAGCTTTCTTT. This codes for CASSLARGRRTEAFF.

In this sample, this clonotype turned up a few times. The J gene is TRBJ1-4, the V gene TRBV7-9; TRBD1 matches at 7 bases. Germline V CDR1 and CDR2: SEHNR, FQNEAQ (reference sequence). V lost 5 bases and J lost 2; bases outside the gene matches: 14. The length of the CDR3 is 18 residues. The CDR3 loop reads CASSSEGGRGPTNEKLFF. The CDR3 DNA is TGTGCCAGCAGCAGCGAGGGTGGGAGGGGGCCCACTAATGAAAAACTGTTTTTT.

A word on this clonotype: The junction shows a germline mismatch at one end, possibly a read error. This sequence joins TRBV5-3 and TRBJ1-1, with D hard to call. TRBV5-3 is designated an ORF whose function remains uncertain. The CDR3 runs 14 residues. The CDR3 region is CASSLEWGNTEAFF. The DNA of the CDR3 is TGTGCCAGCAGCTTGGAGTGGGGAAACACTGAAGCTTTCTTT.

The gene calls are TRBV19 and TRBJ1-2; D unclear. Germline lookup yields CDR1 LNHDA and CDR2 SQIVND (reference sequence). The CDR3 loop spans 13 amino acids. Trimming left V 3 bases short and J 4 bases short, with 9 bases between. CDR3 in DNA: TGTGCCAGTAGTATCGATCAAATCTATGGCTACACCTTC. It specifies CASSIDQIYGYTF.

This clonotype was detected a few times. The chain joins TRBV2 to TRBJ1-2; no reliable D call. CDR1 is SNHLY, CDR2 FYNNEI, per germline. Trimming shortened V by 9 bases and J by 0 bases, and 14 bases separated the two germline ends. The CDR3 extends over 14 amino acids. CDR3 protein: CASSSMGTNYGYTF. Written as DNA, the CDR3 is TGTGCCAGTAGCTCGATGGGAACTAACTATGGCTACACCTTC.

The chain employs TRBV28 and TRBJ2-7; 10 positions agree with TRBD1. The ends lost 4 bases at V and 6 bases at J; junction bases unmatched: 6. In germline, CDR1 is MDHEN, CDR2 SYDVKM. The CDR3 loop spans 14 amino acids. The CDR3 region has the DNA TGTGCCAGCAGTTCTTGGACAGGGGGGAGCGAGCAGTACTTC. Translating it yields CASSSWTGGSEQYF.

The V call is TRBV5-1, the J call TRBJ2-5, with D possibly TRBD2 on 5 matching bases. CDR1 is SGHRS, CDR2 YFSETQ, per germline. V was trimmed by 1 base and J by 5 bases, leaving 18 bases between them. CDR3 length: 16 residues. CDR3 DNA: TGCGCCAGCAGCTTGTCGGGCGGTAGCGTGAGGGAGACCCAGTACTTC. Its protein is CASSLSGGSVRETQYF.

This clonotype was seen more than once but under ten times. The rearrangement links TRBV29-1 to TRBJ2-7; 9 bases map to TRBD1. Germline CDR1 SQVTM, CDR2 ANQGSEA. The CDR3 loop spans 14 amino acids. V shed 6 bases, J shed 5 bases, and the junction held 11 bases outside the gene matches. CDR3 region: CSVGGGQGGHEQYF. DNA of the CDR3: TGCAGCGTGGGCGGGGGACAGGGCGGCCACGAGCAGTACTTC.

The chain recombines TRBV4-1 with TRBJ2-2, with TRBD1 matching over 11 bases. CDR1 and CDR2 from the germline V gene are MGHRA and YSYEKL. The CDR3 has 16 residues. The junction had 2 bases not matched to a gene; V was cut back by 1 base and J by 4 bases. This CDR3 reads CASSQGGQGATGELFF. The CDR3 nucleotides are TGCGCCAGCAGCCAAGGAGGACAGGGGGCCACCGGGGAGCTGTTTTTT.

The chain combines TRBV18 with TRBJ2-7; D gene ambiguous. Trimming pared 0 bases from V and 13 bases from J, leaving 16 bases between. The CDR3 has 13 residues. Germline values: CDR1 KGHSH, CDR2 LQKENI. As DNA, the CDR3 is TGTGCCAGCTCACCACCGGCTCCAACTATCCTCTACTTC. This encodes CASSPPAPTILYF.

This sequence joins TRBV25-1 and TRBJ2-2; 10 positions match TRBD2. Unmatched junction bases numbered 5, after V lost 7 bases and J lost 9 bases. Germline V gene lookup returns CDR1 MGHDK and CDR2 SYGVNS. The CDR3 loop spans 13 amino acids. The CDR3 protein is CASTAGGPRELFF. In nucleotides, the CDR3 is TGTGCCAGCACAGCGGGAGGGCCAAGGGAGCTGTTTTTT. Looking up the rest from reference TRBV25-1 and TRBJ2-2 gives the full variable domain: EADIYQTPRYLVIGTGKKITLECSQTMGHDKMYWYQQDPGMELHLIHYSYGVNSTEKGDLSSESTVSRIRTEHFPLTLESARPSHTSQYLCASTAGGPRELFFGEGSRLTVL.

The J gene is TRBJ1-5, the V gene TRBV5-6, with D possibly TRBD1 on 5 matching bases. The germline V gene has CDR1 SGHDT and CDR2 YYEEEE. V was cut by 4 bases and J by 3 bases, with 14 bases left in between. The CDR3 runs to 15 residues. CDR3 bases: TGTGCCAGCAGCCCGCCGACAGAAGACAATCAGCCCCAGCATTTT. Translating it yields CASSPPTEDNQPQHF.

This clonotype was found a few times. This chain uses TRBV2 with TRBJ2-2; D gene uncertain. CDR1 and CDR2 (germline): SNHLY, FYNNEI. V lost 3 bases and J 0 bases, leaving 8 bases between the germline ends. The CDR3 covers 15 residues. The CDR3: CASSERLPNTGELFF. CDR3 in DNA: TGTGCCAGCAGTGAGAGGCTACCGAACACCGGGGAGCTGTTTTTT.

The CDR3 DNA is TGTGCCAGCAGTGAAGGGGCGACCACAGATACGCAGTATTTT. It yields the protein CASSEGATTDTQYF. The rearrangement joins TRBV6-1 to TRBJ2-3; no reliable D call. Trimming took 1 base from V and 2 from J, leaving 7 bases between them. The CDR3 is 14 amino acids. CDR1 and CDR2 (germline): MNHNS, SASEGT.

This clonotype was seen a few times. The chain couples TRBV15 to TRBJ2-2, with 8 bases that match TRBD1. V dropped 4 bases and J dropped 1; count of bases not matched to a gene: 5. There are 16 residues in the CDR3. Germline-derived CDR1 and CDR2 are LNHNV and YYDKDF (reference sequence). CDR3 residues: CATSNAGTGNTGELFF. The DNA of the CDR3 is TGTGCCACCAGCAATGCCGGGACAGGGAACACCGGGGAGCTGTTTTTT.

This clonotype has a handful of counts. The chain couples TRBV12-3 or TRBV12-4 to TRBJ1-3; no reliable D call. This CDR3 contains 13 residues. The ends were cut back, 4 bases at V and 9 bases at J, with 13 bases in the middle. The CDR3 sequence is CASSSQDGGTIYF. In DNA, the CDR3 is TGTGCCAGCAGTTCTCAGGATGGCGGCACCATATATTTT.

This clonotype was seen a handful of times. V gene TRBV5-1 combines with J gene TRBJ2-5; D is perhaps TRBD2 (5 bases). V was clipped by 0 bases and J by 3 bases, with 15 bases between them. The CDR3 contains 16 residues. Germline V CDR1 and CDR2: SGHRS, YFSETQ. CDR3 in amino acids: CASSLESRVLEETQYF. The CDR3 DNA is TGCGCCAGCAGCTTGGAGTCGAGGGTTCTAGAAGAGACCCAGTACTTC.

The gene calls are TRBV11-3 and TRBJ2-3; D may correspond to TRBD1 or TRBD2 (6 bases each). This CDR3 spans 16 amino acids. Germline CDR1 is SGHNT and CDR2 is YENEEA. Trimming shortened V by 5 bases and J by 4 bases, and 19 bases separated the two germline ends. In DNA form, the CDR3 reads TGTGCCAGCAGCCGATCTCCAAGGGGGGTGTCAGATACGCAGTATTTT. Its protein is CASSRSPRGVSDTQYF.